Listed below are T cell receptor beta chains from one sample, sequenced in a study of shared T cell receptors in the human thymus. The data were produced by immunoSEQ multiplex PCR, yet TCRdb's version contains in-frame clones alone and is incomplete. The profile shows hundreds of thousands of clones, roughly 74% of them singletons. The data also belong to a second study, concerning human thymus T cells.

The sample taken for sequencing was thymocytes. These receptors were obtained from a boy less than two years old with a congenital heart defect. CDR3s leave out the opening cysteine and the closing phenylalanine or tryptophan. The D gene is left open where the match is weak.

v_gene | d_gene | CDR3aa
TRBV15 | . | ATRAGQNPSYGYT
TRBV29-1 | TRBD1 | SVETLTGGEKEKLF
TRBV9 | . | ASSPAPAEGSPDTQY
TRBV11-3 | TRBD2 | ASSSKAGEFF
TRBV6-5 | . | ASTPPLGMPDTQY
TRBV7-9 | . | ASSLIGATPDPSYEQY
TRBV7-3 | . | ASSLRGGGPEQY
TRBV4-1 | TRBD2 | ASSQVLSGRRDEQY
TRBV5-6 | TRBD1 | ASSLVGQPALNTEAF
TRBV18 | . | ASSPTGRLAKNIQY
TRBV11-2 | TRBD2 | ASNAGTIWSEQY
TRBV4-2 | . | ASSQDLRGSGSYNEQF
TRBV4-2 | . | ASSQAADWYQETQY